This TCR beta chain was captured by sequencing in a study of STAT5B mutations in CD4+ large granular lymphocyte leukemia. For the study at large: Healthy donors showed HLA-associated enrichment of the CDR3 'QG' motif. Study findings and constraints: No patients shared main leukemic clonotypes, though around 27% appeared at low frequency elsewhere. TRBV06-family usage was enriched in top patient clones (8/27) versus controls (2/35). The CD4+ versus CD8+ T-LGLL clonality difference may reflect limited sample size.

Sequencing used immunoSEQ multiplex PCR; TCRdb keeps in-frame clones, though not all of them. This table holds just over 40,000 clones, approximately 84% found once. As for this clone: Its antigen is undetermined.

This CDR3 is built from 17 residues. Trimming removed 3 bases at V and 1 base at J, with 16 bases between. Per the germline V gene, CDR1 is SGHRS and CDR2 is YFSETQ. The rearrangement uses TRBV5-1 and TRBJ2-2; a weak D match, TRBD2 (6 bases). The source of this sequence is a human donor in good health. Sequencing was carried out using CD4+ T cells from blood buffy coats. CDR3 nucleotides: TGCGCCAGCAGCTCCGGAGGGGCCCAACTGAACACCGGGGAGCTGTTTTTT. It translates to CASSSGGAQLNTGELFF.